What follows are 26 T cell receptor beta chains derived from one specimen sequenced in a study of blood T cell repertoires in COVID-19. The method was immunoSEQ multiplex PCR; TCRdb's version includes in-frame clones alone and lacks a portion of them. The sample holds some 290,000 clones, roughly 90% seen once. The sample was peripheral blood. These receptors were obtained from a woman in her twenties or thirties with COVID-19, enrolled during active disease.

The count of this clone is one. The chain carries TRBV6-5 and TRBJ2-6; D is unclear. This CDR3 has 15 residues. The V and J ends lost 0 bases and 2 bases respectively, with 5 bases between them. Germline V CDR1 and CDR2: MNHEY, SVGAGI. CDR3 region: CASSYSATGANVLTF. The CDR3 nucleotides read TGTGCCAGCAGTTACTCTGCGACTGGGGCCAACGTCCTGACTTTC.

The J gene is TRBJ2-5, the V gene TRBV6-5; maybe TRBD1 (6 bases). From germline, CDR1 is MNHEY and CDR2 SVGAGI. V dropped 6 bases and J dropped 4 bases, with 15 bases sitting between them. CDR3 length equals 14 residues. CDR3 amino acids: CASSTGRRAETQYF. The DNA of the CDR3 is TGTGCCAGCAGCACAGGGCGGCGGGCAGAGACCCAGTACTTC.

The chain uses TRBV2 and TRBJ1-1, with D hard to call. Germline V gene data show CDR1 as SNHLY and CDR2 as FYNNEI. V was trimmed by 8 bases and J by 1 base, leaving 17 bases between them. This CDR3 region has 15 residues. As DNA, the CDR3 is TGTGCCAGCCCTGCCGGGAGTTCATCGAACACTGAAGCTTTCTTT. This encodes CASPAGSSSNTEAFF. Looking up the rest from reference TRBV2 and TRBJ1-1 gives the full variable domain: EPEVTQTPSHQVTQMGQEVILRCVPISNHLYFYWYRQILGQKVEFLVSFYNNEISEKSEIFDDQFSVERPDGSNFTLKIRSTKLEDSAMYFCASPAGSSSNTEAFFGQGTRLTVV.

The rearrangement joins TRBV6-6 to TRBJ1-4; no clear D. The V and J ends lost 4 bases and 10 bases respectively, with 7 bases between them. This CDR3 has 11 amino acids. Germline V gene data show CDR1 as MNHNY and CDR2 as SVGAGI (reference sequence). Here the CDR3 DNA reads TGTGCCAGCAGTTCTCCAGGAAAACTGTTTTTT. The encoded protein is CASSSPGKLFF.

This clone has only one observation. The chain has TRBV30 and TRBJ1-3; D unresolved. The CDR3 totals 16 residues. V lost 0 bases, J lost 2 bases, and 14 bases lay in between. Germline loops: CDR1 GTSNPN, CDR2 SVGIG (reference sequence). The CDR3 DNA is TGTGCCTGGAGTGTAGGTAGCGAAACCACTGGAAACACCATATATTTT. Its protein is CAWSVGSETTGNTIYF.

The rearrangement joins TRBV9 to TRBJ1-1, with D uncertain. The CDR3 is made up of 14 amino acids. Germline CDR1 and CDR2: SGDLS and YYNGEE. V lost 4 bases and J 1 base, leaving 11 bases between the germline ends. DNA of the CDR3: TGTGCCAGCAGCCCCATGGGCCCGAACACTGAAGCTTTCTTT. Its protein product is CASSPMGPNTEAFF.

The CDR3 loop is CASSLASSYEQYF. For the CDR3, the DNA is TGTGCCAGCAGTCTCGCCAGCTCCTACGAGCAGTACTTC. The V call is TRBV27, the J call TRBJ2-7; D unresolved. The V and J ends lost 5 bases and 0 bases respectively, with 8 bases between them. The CDR3 totals 13 residues. Germline V gives CDR1 MNHEY, CDR2 SMNVEV (reference sequence).

The chain has TRBV5-5 and TRBJ1-3, with TRBD1 identical over 8 bases. The germline CDR1 and CDR2 sequences are SGHKS and YYEKEE (reference sequence). Trimming took 6 bases from V and 0 from J; bases not matched to a gene: 5. The CDR3 has 15 residues. The CDR3 here is CASNDRGPSGNTIYF. CDR3 sequence (DNA): TGTGCCAGCAACGACAGGGGCCCCTCTGGAAACACCATATATTTT. The full variable domain, rest sourced from reference TRBV5-5 and TRBJ1-3, is DAGVTQSPTHLIKTRGQQVTLRCSPISGHKSVSWYQQVLGQGPQFIFQYYEKEERGRGNFPDRFSARQFPNYSSELNVNALLLGDSALYLCASNDRGPSGNTIYFGEGSWLTVV.

The chain links TRBV5-1 to TRBJ1-1, with 7 bases lining up with TRBD1. Trimming cost V 4 bases and J 4 bases; bases outside gene matches: 10. The CDR3 spans 15 residues. Germline V CDR1 and CDR2: SGHRS, YFSETQ. The CDR3 region is CASSNRGNVGTEAFF. The CDR3 bases are TGCGCCAGCAGCAACAGGGGTAACGTAGGCACTGAAGCTTTCTTT.

The genes are TRBV19 and TRBJ1-2; D remains ambiguous. This CDR3 comprises 13 residues. Germline loops: CDR1 LNHDA, CDR2 SQIVND (reference sequence). The V end was cut by 3 bases, the J end by 3 bases, with 8 bases between. CDR3 coding DNA: TGTGCCAGTAGTATTGGGCCTGACTATGGCTACACCTTC. Protein: CASSIGPDYGYTF.

This clone was counted a few times. The chain combines TRBV9 with TRBJ2-1; TRBD1 matches 7 bases. The J segment lost 7 bases and the V segment lost 4 bases, leaving 8 bases of the junction unmatched. Per germline, CDR1 SGDLS and CDR2 YYNGEE. The CDR3 has 14 residues. The CDR3 DNA reads as TGTGCCAGCAGCCCATGGGGACAGATAAATGAGCAGTTCTTC. Translation: CASSPWGQINEQFF.

V and J are TRBV28 and TRBJ2-7; D remains unclear. Trimming took off 4 bases at V and 2 bases at J, with 6 bases between the two ends. CDR3 length: 12 amino acids. CDR1 is MDHEN, CDR2 SYDVKM, per germline. CDR3 loop: CASSYSAYEQYF. In nucleotides, the CDR3 is TGTGCCAGCAGTTACTCGGCCTACGAGCAGTACTTC.

V is TRBV4-1 and J is TRBJ1-2, with D uncertain. This CDR3 contains 14 residues. Germline V gene sequence: CDR1 MGHRA, CDR2 YSYEKL. Trimming stripped 1 base from V and 5 bases from J, with 11 bases between. The CDR3 DNA sequence: TGCGCCAGCAGCCAAGGGAGGGTCGGTTATGGCTACACCTTC. Its protein product is CASSQGRVGYGYTF.

The gene calls are TRBV5-1 and TRBJ1-1; 7 bases agree with TRBD1. In germline, CDR1 is SGHRS, CDR2 YFSETQ. The CDR3 extends over 16 amino acids. The trim removed 0 bases at V and 5 bases at J, leaving 10 bases unmatched. The CDR3 sequence: CASSLAFGGGGTEAFF. The CDR3, as DNA: TGCGCCAGCAGCTTGGCGTTTGGAGGGGGCGGGACTGAAGCTTTCTTT.

CDR3 coding DNA: TGTGCCAGCAGTCCGCATCAGGTTGGAGGTCAGCCCCAGCATTTT. It encodes CASSPHQVGGQPQHF. The chain joins TRBV27 to TRBJ1-5; D not certain. V was shortened by 5 bases and J by 6 bases, with 17 bases between the two germline ends. Germline V gene data show CDR1 as MNHEY and CDR2 as SMNVEV (reference sequence). The CDR3 spans 15 residues.

This clone was seen only a few times. V is TRBV30 and J is TRBJ1-1; 8 bases map to TRBD1. V lost 3 bases, J lost 5 bases, and 5 bases stayed unmatched. The germline V gene encodes CDR1 GTSNPN and CDR2 SVGIG (reference sequence). This CDR3 has 13 residues. CDR3 sequence (DNA): TGTGCCTGGAGCCCAACAGGGGGTACTGAAGCTTTCTTT. Protein product: CAWSPTGGTEAFF.

DNA for the CDR3: TGTGCCAGCAGCCAGCGAGGGAGGGCTGGGGCCAACGTCCTGACTTTC. Its translation is CASSQRGRAGANVLTF. V usage is TRBV5-8 and J usage is TRBJ2-6, with TRBD2 matching 7 bases. After removal of 4 bases from V and 2 bases from J, the junction contained 6 bases not matched to a gene. Germline-derived CDR1 and CDR2 are SGHTS and YDEGEE. The CDR3 consists of 16 residues.

The gene calls are TRBV6-6 and TRBJ1-1; D perhaps matches TRBD1 (5 bases). V was clipped by 1 base and J by 8 bases, with 14 bases between them. Germline loops: CDR1 MNHNY, CDR2 SVGAGI (reference sequence). The CDR3 sequence is 14 residues long. CDR3 residues: CASSYLGQTREAFF. The CDR3 region has the DNA TGTGCCAGCAGTTACTTGGGGCAGACCCGCGAAGCTTTCTTT.

This rearrangement joins TRBV5-1 to TRBJ1-1, with a weak D call TRBD1 (6 bases). CDR1 and CDR2 (germline): SGHRS, YFSETQ. The V gene lost 6 bases and the J gene lost 3 bases, with 12 bases spanning the gap. CDR3 length equals 13 residues. The CDR3 reads CASTRGADTEAFF. The CDR3 DNA sequence: TGCGCCAGCACCCGGGGGGCGGACACTGAAGCTTTCTTT.

A word on this clone: The same CDR3 is also encoded by other DNA sequences in this sample. The chain links TRBV6-5 to TRBJ1-6, with 7 positions matching TRBD1. Unmatched junction bases numbered 3, after V lost 6 bases and J lost 7 bases. This CDR3 has 13 amino acids. The germline V gene encodes CDR1 MNHEY and CDR2 SVGAGI. CDR3 protein: CASRGQNNSPLHF. CDR3 nucleotide sequence: TGTGCCAGCAGGGGACAGAACAATTCACCCCTCCACTTT.

V and J are TRBV3-1 (or the pseudogene TRBV3-2) and TRBJ2-1; D is possibly TRBD2 (5 bases). V was shortened by 7 bases and J by 11 bases, with 12 bases between the two germline ends. In germline, CDR1 is LGHDT, CDR2 YNNKEL (reference sequence). The CDR3 totals 11 residues. CDR3 bases: TGTGCCAGCACGGTCAGCGGCAAGCAGTTCTTC. This translates into CASTVSGKQFF.

The chain is built from TRBV10-3 and TRBJ1-5; 11 bases align to TRBD1. The CDR3 is 16 residues long. The germline V gene has CDR1 ENHRY and CDR2 SYGVKD. The trim removed 2 bases at V and 1 base at J, leaving 1 base unmatched. The CDR3 sequence: CAISERDRGSNQPQHF. The CDR3, as DNA: TGTGCCATCAGTGAGAGGGACAGGGGGAGCAATCAGCCCCAGCATTTT.

This chain uses TRBV11-2 with TRBJ1-5, with D unclear. V lost 1 base and J 3 bases, leaving 7 bases between the germline ends. The CDR3 contains 14 residues. CDR1 SGHAT and CDR2 FQNNGV come from the germline V gene. The CDR3 bases are TGTGCCAGCAGCTTAGCAGGCATCAATCAGCCCCAGCATTTT. As protein: CASSLAGINQPQHF.

In its sample, this clone was seen once. The chain carries TRBV15 and TRBJ1-2; TRBD1 is a possible D gene (5 bases). Trimming cost V 5 bases and J 8 bases, with 24 bases left between them. This CDR3 has 16 residues. CDR1 and CDR2 (germline): LNHNV, YYDKDF (reference sequence). The DNA for the CDR3 is TGTGCCACCAGCTATCACTTGGCGGGACTCGGCTTGGGCTACACCTTC. Its translation is CATSYHLAGLGLGYTF. Drawing the rest from reference TRBV15 and TRBJ1-2, the complete variable domain is DAMVIQNPRYQVTQFGKPVTLSCSQTLNHNVMYWYQQKSSQAPKLLFHYYDKDFNNEADTPDNFQSRRPNTSFCFLDIRSPGLGDTAMYLCATSYHLAGLGLGYTFGSGTRLTVV.

The table lists this clone with a few counts. This chain joins TRBV6-1 and TRBJ1-2, with 7 bases aligning to TRBD1. CDR1 and CDR2 from the germline V gene are MNHNS and SASEGT. The CDR3 contains 19 residues. J gave up 3 bases and V 3 bases, and 19 bases lay outside the gene matches. The DNA for the CDR3 is TGTGCCAGCAGTGAGCCACCTAAATTTGCGAGGGGGCGAGACTATGGCTACACCTTC. Translation: CASSEPPKFARGRDYGYTF.

V usage is TRBV11-2 and J usage is TRBJ2-3, with 8 bases lining up with TRBD2. The V and J ends lost 6 bases and 0 bases, in that order; junction bases with no gene match: 8. Germline CDR1 SGHAT, CDR2 FQNNGV. CDR3 size: 16 residues. CDR3 sequence (DNA): TGTGCCAGCAGTCGTATACTAGCGGAGAGCACAGATACGCAGTATTTT. Protein sequence: CASSRILAESTDTQYF.